The T cell receptor beta chain under discussion was sequenced for a study of vaccination effects on CD4 cells after COVID-19. General study results and limits: The study dataset contains few convalescent patients and includes no early post-infection timepoints. Marked clonal contraction of infection- and vaccine-induced clones was seen late after vaccination.

The sample holds a few counts of this clone. Its antigen is not known. Trimming pared 12 bases from V and 0 bases from J, leaving 13 bases between. Germline lookup yields CDR1 KGHDR and CDR2 SFDVKD. The CDR3 covers 13 residues. Sequencing followed a ViraFEST assay step that expanded antigen-specific CD4+ T cells with viral peptide pools. Scientists isolated CD4+ T cells after a roughly 9-day culture period ended. Neither prior SARS-CoV-2 infection nor positive nucleocapsid antibodies were present in the vaccine recipients. PBMC cultures contained about 2 million cells per well, around 9.7 IU/ml IL-2 and around 9.9 ug/ml peptides. Days 3 and 7 saw half the medium replaced with IL-2 medium. Repertoires were generated with immunoSEQ multiplex PCR, while TCRdb's copy carries only in-frame clones and drops some. Among 55,000 to 75,000 clones, approximately 72% were seen once, and the ten largest hold approximately 3.7%.

This clonotype originated in a human donor who received a COVID-19 vaccine. The chain joins TRBV24-1 to TRBJ1-1; TRBD1 might be the D (5 bases). Sample: CD4+ T cells from PBMCs cultured with HCoV-OC43 spike peptides, taken before COVID-19 vaccination. As to subset: HCoV-OC43 spike overlapping peptide pool stimulation. CDR3 bases: TGTGCCTCTTCGACAGCCATGAACACTGAAGCTTTCTTT. It specifies CASSTAMNTEAFF.